This T cell receptor beta chain was captured in a study of blood T cell repertoires in COVID-19. This table comes from immunoSEQ multiplex PCR, and its TCRdb copy is limited to in-frame clones, with some not included. The top ten hold more than 5% of the sample, which has 100,000 to 120,000 clones, more than 70% seen once. V was trimmed by 2 bases and J by 5 bases, leaving 13 bases between them. This CDR3 spans 15 amino acids. Per germline, CDR1 SGHRS and CDR2 YFSETQ. The Seattle patients joined while their infection was active and were tracked longitudinally afterward. This receptor was identified in a woman between 55 and 75 years old with COVID-19, enrolled during active disease. The sequenced material came from peripheral blood. This chain connects TRBV5-1 to TRBJ2-2; D may be TRBD1 (5 bases). The CDR3 loop is CASSFGSTVTGELFF. CDR3 coding DNA: TGCGCCAGCAGCTTCGGGTCGACAGTTACCGGGGAGCTGTTTTTT.